Below are 13 T cell receptor beta chains sequenced from a single sample in a study of blood T cell repertoires in COVID-19. Measured with immunoSEQ multiplex PCR; TCRdb has only the in-frame clones, and not every one. The sample contains 180,000 or so clones, more than 75% of which appear only once. The sample consisted of PBMCs or T cells enriched from blood (not recorded which). The receptors were sampled from a woman younger than 45 who had recovered from COVID-19.

The chain combines TRBV7-2 with TRBJ2-5, with D possibly TRBD2 on 6 matching bases. Germline loops: CDR1 SGHTA, CDR2 FQGNSA. The CDR3 runs 15 residues. Trimming took off 3 bases at V and 5 bases at J, with 16 bases between the two ends. CDR3 bases: TGTGCCAGCAGCTTCGCCCCGGGGACTGGGGAGACCCAGTACTTC. Its protein is CASSFAPGTGETQYF. Full variable domain (outside the CDR3, taken from reference TRBV7-2 and TRBJ2-5): GAGVSQSPSNKVTEKGKDVELRCDPISGHTALYWYRQSLGQGLEFLIYFQGNSAPDKSGLPSDRFSAERTGGSVSTLTIQRTQQEDSAVYLCASSFAPGTGETQYFGPGTRLLVL.

The gene calls are TRBV6-4 and TRBJ2-3, with 7 positions matching TRBD2. The CDR3 loop spans 16 amino acids. CDR1 is MRHNA, CDR2 SNTAGT, per germline. The junction had 10 bases not matched to a gene; V was cut back by 3 bases and J by 4 bases. CDR3 DNA sequence: TGTGCCAGCAGTGATATGAAGACTAGCCGTCCAGATACGCAGTATTTT. This codes for CASSDMKTSRPDTQYF.

CDR3 region: CASSTTDSYQAGYTF. The CDR3 DNA reads TGTGCCAGCAGTACTACCGACAGCTATCAGGCTGGCTACACCTTC. This chain joins TRBV6-5 and TRBJ1-2, with TRBD1 as a possible D gene (5 bases). This CDR3 has 15 residues. V lost 5 bases and J 7 bases, leaving 20 bases between the germline ends. Germline loops: CDR1 MNHEY, CDR2 SVGAGI.

The V gene is TRBV19, the J gene TRBJ1-2; D might be TRBD1 (6 bases). CDR1 is LNHDA and CDR2 is SQIVND in the germline V gene (reference sequence). V shed 11 bases and J shed 8 bases, with 18 bases lying between them. This CDR3 region has 12 residues. The CDR3, as DNA: TGTGCCGCAGGCCCAGGGGCGGAGGGCTACACCTTC. It translates to CAAGPGAEGYTF.

The chain uses TRBV12-3 or TRBV12-4 and TRBJ1-2; TRBD1 matches at 7 bases. The length of the CDR3 is 12 residues. Germline trimming cut 5 bases from V and 7 bases from J; bases unmatched to any gene: 4. CDR3 nucleotides: TGTGCCAGCAGTCAGGGGACAGCTGGCTACACCTTC. Protein product: CASSQGTAGYTF.

The chain uses TRBV27 and TRBJ1-2; 7 bases fit TRBD1. Germline V lookup: CDR1 MNHEY, CDR2 SMNVEV (reference sequence). The CDR3 spans 16 residues. J gave up 6 bases and V 5 bases, and 15 bases lay outside the gene matches. The chain's CDR3 is CASSHPDRVPWDGYTF. The CDR3 region has the DNA TGTGCCAGCAGTCACCCTGACAGGGTCCCTTGGGATGGCTACACCTTC.

V is TRBV18 and J is TRBJ2-2, with D perhaps TRBD2 (6 bases). V gave up 1 base and J gave up 3 bases, with 24 bases separating them. The V gene's germline CDR1 is KGHSH and CDR2 LQKENI. The length of the CDR3 is 20 residues. The CDR3, as DNA: TGTGCCAGCTCACCACTCCTAGGTGTGGGAGCTCCGGGGGACACCGGGGAGCTGTTTTTT. It is translated as CASSPLLGVGAPGDTGELFF.

V usage is TRBV11-2 and J usage is TRBJ2-7; 8 nucleotides agree with TRBD1. In germline, CDR1 is SGHAT, CDR2 FQNNGV. This CDR3 contains 14 residues. The J segment lost 4 bases and the V segment lost 3 bases, leaving 5 bases of the junction unmatched. This CDR3 is CASSLGDRLYEQYF. DNA of the CDR3: TGTGCCAGCAGCTTGGGGGACAGGTTGTACGAGCAGTACTTC.

The CDR3 reads CASRPNGQAHYGYTF. In DNA, the CDR3 is TGCGCCAGCAGACCCAATGGACAAGCGCACTATGGCTACACCTTC. The gene calls are TRBV10-1 and TRBJ1-2; TRBD1 might be the D (5 bases). This CDR3 has 15 amino acids. Germline V gene sequence: CDR1 WNHNN, CDR2 SYGVQD (reference sequence). With 6 bases removed from V and 3 bases from J, the gap between germline ends came to 17 bases.

This clone was observed many times. This sample also contains other DNA sequences that code for the same CDR3. The V gene is TRBV6-1, the J gene TRBJ2-7; 9 nucleotides align to TRBD1. With V trimmed by 1 base and J by 3 bases, 4 bases remained unmatched. This CDR3 is 15 amino acids long. Germline V gene lookup returns CDR1 MNHNS and CDR2 SASEGT. CDR3 sequence reads: CASSEEGTGSYEQYF. The DNA for the CDR3 is TGTGCCAGCAGTGAAGAAGGGACAGGGAGCTACGAGCAGTACTTC.

The rearrangement joins TRBV6-4 to TRBJ2-2; 11 nucleotides line up with TRBD2. CDR1 is MRHNA and CDR2 is SNTAGT in the germline V gene. The trim removed 10 bases at V and 5 bases at J, leaving 6 bases unmatched. CDR3 length: 14 residues. CDR3 amino acids: CATVLAGVTGELFF. CDR3 bases: TGTGCCACTGTACTAGCGGGAGTTACCGGGGAGCTGTTTTTT.

The gene calls are TRBV27 and TRBJ2-3; 7 positions match TRBD1. Germline V gene lookup returns CDR1 MNHEY and CDR2 SMNVEV (reference sequence). V gave up 5 bases and J gave up 5 bases; unmatched junction bases: 13. This CDR3 region has 16 residues. In DNA, the CDR3 is TGTGCCAGCAGTCCAAGGTCCCAGGGGGTGGAAGATACGCAGTATTTT. It is translated as CASSPRSQGVEDTQYF.

The chain recombines TRBV27 with TRBJ1-5, with 9 bases matching TRBD1. This CDR3 contains 15 residues. Germline V gene data show CDR1 as MNHEY and CDR2 as SMNVEV (reference sequence). The V segment lost 7 bases and the J segment 4 bases; nucleotides outside the gene matches: 8. The CDR3 region is CASKTGQGINQPQHF. DNA for the CDR3: TGTGCCAGCAAAACGGGACAGGGAATTAATCAGCCCCAGCATTTT.